Below, 30 T cell receptor beta chains from the same sample are listed, as sequenced in a study of glioma-infiltrating T cells. The iRepertoire nested amplicon-rescue multiplex PCR amplified TCR alpha and beta CDR3s from RNA. MiXCR, applied by TCRdb to the multiplex PCR reads, yields one record per CDR3 protein. This sample yields approximately 400,000 distinct CDR3 sequences, of which 41% are seen a single time; 9.5% to 15% belongs to the top ten. What was sequenced was glioma tissue, nonneoplastic brain tissue, or PBMCs (not recorded which). The receptor set was obtained from a human donor with low-grade glioma or glioblastoma, undergoing nonglioma brain surgery, or in good health (not recorded which).

In this sample, this clonotype turned up many times. This chain links TRBV6-1 with TRBJ1-1; maybe TRBD1 (5 bases). The CDR3 is 14 amino acids. V shed 5 bases and J shed 6 bases, with 16 bases lying between them. The germline CDR1 and CDR2 sequences are MNHNS and SASEGT. The CDR3 DNA reads TGTGCCAGCAGTCCAACCGCGACCAGGGCTGAAGCTTTCTTT. Encoded protein: CASSPTATRAEAFF.

This clonotype has a count of ten or more. This chain joins TRBV28 and TRBJ1-2; TRBD1 is a possible D gene (6 bases). Germline-derived CDR1 and CDR2 are MDHEN and SYDVKM. This CDR3 comprises 12 residues. V gave up 4 bases and J gave up 5 bases, with 8 bases separating them. The CDR3 reads CASSSTGYGYTF. The CDR3 DNA sequence: TGTGCCAGCAGTTCGACAGGTTATGGCTACACCTTC.

The chain carries TRBV27 and TRBJ2-1, with 12 bases fitting TRBD2. The V and J ends lost 6 bases and 10 bases, in that order; junction bases with no gene match: 13. Germline V gives CDR1 MNHEY, CDR2 SMNVEV (reference sequence). CDR3 length: 16 residues. DNA of the CDR3: TGTGCCAGCAGCGCAACCGGGACTAGCGGGTATGAGGAGCAGTTCTTC. Translating it yields CASSATGTSGYEEQFF.

This clonotype occurred many times. The V gene is TRBV27, the J gene TRBJ1-6; TRBD1 aligns across 7 bases. Germline CDR1 is MNHEY and CDR2 is SMNVEV (reference sequence). The CDR3 is made up of 15 amino acids. J gave up 8 bases and V 5 bases, and 9 bases lay outside the gene matches. In nucleotides, the CDR3 is TGTGCCAGCAGTCTCCCGGGACAGATCGATTCACCCCTCCACTTT. This sequence encodes CASSLPGQIDSPLHF.

With respect to this clonotype: Being one base from a much bigger clone, this may be a read error. This chain uses TRBV15 with TRBJ2-7; no firm D call. Germline-derived CDR1 and CDR2 are LNHNV and YYDKDF (reference sequence). The CDR3 contains 13 residues. The CDR3 loop is CATRRDRVYEQYF. For the CDR3, the DNA is TGTGCCACCAGAAGAGATCGGGTCTACGAGCAGTACTTC.

A note on this clonotype: A read error is possible here, since a much larger clone lies one base away. The chain links TRBV6-2 or TRBV6-3 to TRBJ2-3; 9 bases are shared with TRBD1. The CDR3 totals 15 residues. Germline V gives CDR1 MNHEY, CDR2 SVGEGT. CDR3 protein: CASSYRDRDTDTKYF. The CDR3 DNA sequence: TGTGCCAGCAGTTACCGGGACAGGGACACAGATACGAAGTATTTT.

This clonotype appeared many times. J is TRBJ2-7 and V is TRBV27; D assignment may be TRBD1 or TRBD2 (5 bases each). The CDR3 is 14 amino acids. Trimming removed 3 bases from V and 3 bases from J, with 12 bases in between. Germline-derived CDR1 and CDR2 are MNHEY and SMNVEV (reference sequence). The CDR3 nucleotides are TGTGCCAGCAGTTTCGAGAGAGGGGACTACGAGCAGTACTTC. It codes for CASSFERGDYEQYF.

This clonotype was counted ten times or more. This chain joins TRBV27 and TRBJ2-1; weak D call: TRBD1 (5 bases). V dropped 2 bases and J dropped 2 bases, with 10 bases sitting between them. This CDR3 comprises 15 residues. Germline-derived CDR1 and CDR2 are MNHEY and SMNVEV (reference sequence). The CDR3 sequence is CASSLRAGPYNEQFF. The DNA of the CDR3 is TGTGCCAGCAGTTTAAGGGCAGGGCCCTACAATGAGCAGTTCTTC.

The V gene is TRBV7-9, the J gene TRBJ2-5; TRBD2 matches 8 bases. The CDR3 totals 17 residues. Germline V gives CDR1 SEHNR, CDR2 FQNEAQ (reference sequence). The junction had 6 bases not matched to a gene; V was cut back by 0 bases and J by 0 bases. The CDR3 region is CASSLAKSSGNQETQYF. The CDR3 region has the DNA TGTGCCAGCAGCTTAGCGAAGAGTAGCGGGAACCAAGAGACCCAGTACTTC.

This clonotype was found a few times. V gene TRBV28 combines with J gene TRBJ2-3, with D tentatively TRBD2 (6 bases). Between the trimmed V and J ends, which lost 4 bases and 3 bases, there was a span of 14 bases. The CDR3 consists of 15 residues. Germline V gene data show CDR1 as MDHEN and CDR2 as SYDVKM. The CDR3 spells CASSSRAGRTDTQYF. The CDR3, as DNA: TGTGCCAGCAGTTCTCGGGCAGGGAGGACAGATACGCAGTATTTT.

The chain is built from TRBV20-1 and TRBJ2-7; 8 nucleotides match TRBD2. Germline V gene lookup returns CDR1 DFQATT and CDR2 SNEGSKA (reference sequence). This CDR3 is 15 amino acids long. V lost 4 bases to trimming and J lost 7 bases; unmatched junction nucleotides: 15. Here the CDR3 reads CSAMGRLLAVQEQYF. CDR3 nucleotide sequence: TGCAGTGCTATGGGGAGGTTACTAGCGGTACAAGAGCAGTACTTC.

V usage is TRBV29-1 and J usage is TRBJ1-2; weak D call: TRBD1 (6 bases). The CDR3 loop spans 13 amino acids. The germline V gene encodes CDR1 SQVTM and CDR2 ANQGSEA. Trimming took 5 bases from V and 3 from J, leaving 13 bases between them. DNA for the CDR3: TGCAGCGTTAAAGGACAGTCCTACTATGGCTACACCTTC. Translated: CSVKGQSYYGYTF.

V gene TRBV6-2 or TRBV6-3 combines with J gene TRBJ2-7; 7 bases align to TRBD2. J was trimmed by 2 bases and V by 6 bases; bases with no gene match: 7. The CDR3 consists of 14 residues. Per the germline V gene, CDR1 is MNHEY and CDR2 is SVGEGT. CDR3 sequence (DNA): TGTGCCAGCAGCTTTCTGAGCGGGACCTACGAGCAGTACTTC. It specifies CASSFLSGTYEQYF.

This rearrangement joins TRBV20-1 to TRBJ1-4; unclear D gene. The germline CDR1 and CDR2 sequences are DFQATT and SNEGSKA (reference sequence). This CDR3 spans 13 amino acids. Trimming left V 6 bases short and J 4 bases short, with 12 bases between. The CDR3 sequence is CSANKYSNEKLFF. The CDR3 DNA is TGCAGTGCCAACAAGTACAGTAATGAAAAACTGTTTTTT.

The V and J genes are TRBV7-9 and TRBJ2-1, with 7 bases identical to TRBD2. Germline V gives CDR1 SEHNR, CDR2 FQNEAQ (reference sequence). There are 13 residues in the CDR3. V lost 3 bases to trimming and J lost 6 bases; unmatched junction nucleotides: 2. CDR3 residues: CASSLVAGNEQFF. CDR3 coding DNA: TGTGCCAGCAGCTTGGTAGCGGGCAATGAGCAGTTCTTC. Filled out from reference TRBV7-9 and TRBJ2-1, the complete variable domain reads DTGVSQNPRHKITKRGQNVTFRCDPISEHNRLYWYRQTLGQGPEFLTYFQNEAQLEKSRLLSDRFSAERPKGSFSTLEIQRTEQGDSAMYLCASSLVAGNEQFFGPGTRLTVL.

Worth noting for this clonotype: A read error may be the cause here, since a much bigger clone is one base away. This sequence joins TRBV20-1 and TRBJ1-5; no firm D call. This CDR3 contains 15 residues. The V gene's germline CDR1 is DFQATT and CDR2 SNEGSKA (reference sequence). In nucleotides, the CDR3 is TGCGGTGCTAGTAAGGAGGCTGGGATCTATCAGCCCCAGCATTTT. It specifies CGASKEAGIYQPQHF.

This chain uses TRBV10-3 with TRBJ2-3; D perhaps matches TRBD1 (6 bases). V was trimmed by 11 bases and J by 7 bases, leaving 22 bases between them. CDR3 size: 14 residues. In germline, CDR1 is ENHRY, CDR2 SYGVKD. CDR3 DNA sequence: TGTGCCTCCTCGGACAGAAAGAGCCCATATACGCAGTATTTT. Residues: CASSDRKSPYTQYF.

This chain connects TRBV2 to TRBJ1-2; no clear D. Germline CDR1 and CDR2: SNHLY and FYNNEI. V lost 6 bases to trimming and J lost 5 bases, with 16 bases between them. The CDR3 contains 14 residues. The CDR3, as DNA: TGTGCCAGCAGCTTGGCCGGGCCCCGTTATGGCTACACCTTC. Its translation is CASSLAGPRYGYTF.

On this clonotype itself: This may be a read error, as it is one base from a much larger clone. The rearrangement joins TRBV28 to TRBJ2-3; D may correspond to TRBD1 or TRBD2 (5 bases each). This CDR3 contains 16 residues. Germline V gene lookup returns CDR1 MDHEN and CDR2 SYDVKM. CDR3 sequence (DNA): TGTGCCGGCAGCCCTTGGGACGGCCGAGACACAGATACGCAGTATTTT. Translated, it gives CAGSPWDGRDTDTQYF.

Only a few counts were recorded for this clonotype. The genes are TRBV20-1 and TRBJ1-5; TRBD1 matches 10 bases. The germline gives CDR1 DFQATT, CDR2 SNEGSKA (reference sequence). V shed 5 bases, J shed 4 bases, and the junction held 8 bases outside the gene matches. CDR3 size: 15 residues. The CDR3 spells CSAGGGQGRNQPQHF. The CDR3 DNA follows: TGCAGTGCTGGGGGGGGACAGGGGAGGAATCAGCCCCAGCATTTT.

With regard to this clonotype: This may come from a read error, since a much larger clone is one base off. The chain employs TRBV28 and TRBJ2-7; D is possibly TRBD2 (5 bases). Germline assignment: CDR1 MDHEN and CDR2 SYDVKM. V gave up 5 bases and J gave up 5 bases, with 22 bases separating them. The CDR3 length is 16 residues. The CDR3, as DNA: TGTGCCAGCAGTCTAACCTTGGCTAGAGGGAACCACGAGCAGTACTTC. This gives the protein CASSLTLARGNHEQYF.

This clonotype was found a few times. The gene calls are TRBV28 and TRBJ2-6; D not certain. Germline V gene lookup returns CDR1 MDHEN and CDR2 SYDVKM. This CDR3 region has 15 residues. V was shortened by 5 bases and J by 4 bases, with 12 bases between the two germline ends. This CDR3 reads CASSLTFFGANVLTF. CDR3 coding DNA: TGTGCCAGCAGTCTCACATTCTTCGGGGCCAACGTCCTGACTTTC.

The chain couples TRBV29-1 to TRBJ1-5; D not certain. CDR3 length equals 12 residues. V lost 4 bases and J lost 8, with 12 bases in between. CDR1 and CDR2 (germline): SQVTM, ANQGSEA. The CDR3 is CSVVLKDKPQHF. DNA for the CDR3: TGCAGCGTTGTACTCAAGGATAAGCCCCAGCATTTT. Based on the CDR3 plus reference TRBV29-1 and TRBJ1-5, the full variable domain is SAVISQKPSRDICQRGTSLTIQCQVDSQVTMMFWYRQQPGQSLTLIATANQGSEATYESGFVIDKFPISRPNLTFSTLTVSNMSPEDSSIYLCSVVLKDKPQHFGDGTRLSIL.

This clonotype was detected a few times. The chain joins TRBV10-3 to TRBJ1-1; tentatively, D is TRBD1 (6 bases). Trimming pared 6 bases from V and 2 bases from J, leaving 16 bases between. The CDR3 consists of 15 residues. Germline-derived CDR1 and CDR2 are ENHRY and SYGVKD. CDR3 bases: TGTGCCATCAGCGACAGGTCTGCCGGTAACACTGAAGCTTTCTTT. Its translation is CAISDRSAGNTEAFF.

Remarks on this clonotype: A much larger clone differs by one base, so this may be a read error. The chain is built from TRBV27 and TRBJ2-7; D gene uncertain. This CDR3 region has 14 residues. Germline V gives CDR1 MNHEY, CDR2 SMNVEV (reference sequence). Trimming left V 7 bases short and J 6 bases short, with 19 bases between. This CDR3 is CASTPLGSPPEQYF. CDR3 bases: TGTGCCAGCACGCCACTGGGGTCTCCCCCCGAGCAGTACTTC.

This clonotype came up once. The chain couples TRBV6-2 or TRBV6-3 to TRBJ2-3; a possible D gene is TRBD2 (5 bases). Trimming left V 7 bases short and J 0 bases short, with 14 bases between. This CDR3 contains 15 residues. Germline loops: CDR1 MNHEY, CDR2 SVGEGT. CDR3 DNA: TGTGCCAGCACCGTCGAGTCGGGGAGCACAGATACGCAGTATTTT. It codes for CASTVESGSTDTQYF.

The count of this clonotype is one. At one boundary the junction diverges from the germline segment, which might be a read error. V and J are TRBV20-1 and TRBJ1-5; D remains unclear. This CDR3 is built from 12 residues. Germline-derived CDR1 and CDR2 are DFQATT and SNEGSKA (reference sequence). The CDR3 sequence is CSARDSNKPQHF. The CDR3 DNA sequence: TGCAGTGCTAGAGATAGCAATAAGCCCCAGCATTTT.

This clonotype was observed a few times. This chain joins TRBV4-2 and TRBJ2-7, with 7 bases lining up with TRBD1. The CDR3 is 15 residues long. J was trimmed by 2 bases and V by 2 bases; bases with no gene match: 6. CDR1 and CDR2 from the germline V gene are LGHNA and YNFKEQ. Written as DNA, the CDR3 is TGTGCCAGCAGCCAACCCGAGACAGGGACCTACGAGCAGTACTTC. Translated: CASSQPETGTYEQYF.

On this clonotype itself: Being one base from a much bigger clone, this may be a read error. This rearrangement joins TRBV28 to TRBJ1-5, with D uncertain. The CDR3 extends over 16 amino acids. Per germline, CDR1 MDHEN and CDR2 SYDVKM. The CDR3 is CASSLQEYYSNQPKHF. Written as DNA, the CDR3 is TGTGCCAGCAGTTTACAGGAGTATTATAGCAATCAGCCCAAGCATTTT.

This clonotype has at least ten counts. The V call is TRBV15, the J call TRBJ2-3; D may be TRBD1 (6 bases). Trimming left V 0 bases short and J 4 bases short, with 11 bases between. Germline assignment: CDR1 LNHNV and CDR2 YYDKDF (reference sequence). The CDR3 sequence is 15 residues long. The CDR3 sequence: CATSREGRGADTQYF. In nucleotides, the CDR3 is TGTGCCACCAGCAGAGAGGGCAGGGGCGCAGATACGCAGTATTTT.